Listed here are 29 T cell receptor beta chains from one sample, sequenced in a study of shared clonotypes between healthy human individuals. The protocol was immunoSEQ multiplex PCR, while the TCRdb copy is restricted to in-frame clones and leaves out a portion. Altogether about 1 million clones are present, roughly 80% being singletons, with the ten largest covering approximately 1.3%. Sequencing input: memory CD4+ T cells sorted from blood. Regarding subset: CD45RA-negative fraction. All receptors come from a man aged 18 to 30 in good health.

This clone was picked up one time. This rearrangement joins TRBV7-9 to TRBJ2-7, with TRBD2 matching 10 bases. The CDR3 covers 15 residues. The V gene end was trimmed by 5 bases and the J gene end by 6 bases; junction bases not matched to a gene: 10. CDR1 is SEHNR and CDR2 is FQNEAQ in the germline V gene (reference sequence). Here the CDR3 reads CASSRRASGSFEQYF. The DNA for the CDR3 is TGTGCCAGCAGCCGCAGGGCTAGCGGGAGTTTCGAGCAGTACTTC.

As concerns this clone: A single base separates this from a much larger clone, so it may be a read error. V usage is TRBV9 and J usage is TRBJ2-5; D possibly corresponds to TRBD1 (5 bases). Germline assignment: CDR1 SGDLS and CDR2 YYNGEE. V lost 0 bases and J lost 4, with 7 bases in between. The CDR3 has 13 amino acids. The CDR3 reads CASSVGQTETQYF. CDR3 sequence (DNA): TGTGCCAGCAGCGTAGGACAGACAGAGACCCAGTACTTC. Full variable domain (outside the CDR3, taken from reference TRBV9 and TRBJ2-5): DSGVTQTPKHLITATGQRVTLRCSPRSGDLSVYWYQQSLDQGLQFLIQYYNGEERAKGNILERFSAQQFPDLHSELNLSSLELGDSALYFCASSVGQTETQYFGPGTRLLVL.

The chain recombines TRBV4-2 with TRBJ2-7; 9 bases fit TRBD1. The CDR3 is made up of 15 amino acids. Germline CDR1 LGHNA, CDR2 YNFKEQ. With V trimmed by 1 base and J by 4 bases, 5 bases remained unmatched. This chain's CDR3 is CASSQAEGQGYEQYF. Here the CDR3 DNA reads TGTGCCAGCAGCCAAGCCGAAGGACAGGGGTACGAGCAGTACTTC.

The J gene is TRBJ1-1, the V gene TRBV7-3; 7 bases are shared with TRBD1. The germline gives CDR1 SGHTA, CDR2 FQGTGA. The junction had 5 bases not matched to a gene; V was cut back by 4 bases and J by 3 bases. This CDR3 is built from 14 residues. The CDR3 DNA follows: TGTGCCAGCAGCTATAAGGGGGCTGACACTGAAGCTTTCTTT. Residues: CASSYKGADTEAFF. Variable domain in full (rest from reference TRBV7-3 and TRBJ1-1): GAGVSQTPSNKVTEKGKYVELRCDPISGHTALYWYRQSLGQGPEFLIYFQGTGAADDSGLPNDRFFAVRPEGSVSTLKIQRTERGDSAVYLCASSYKGADTEAFFGQGTRLTVV.

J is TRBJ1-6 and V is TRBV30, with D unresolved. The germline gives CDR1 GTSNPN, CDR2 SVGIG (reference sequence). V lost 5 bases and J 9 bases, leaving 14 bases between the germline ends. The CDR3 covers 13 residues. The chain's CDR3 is CAWGRDGPSPLHF. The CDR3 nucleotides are TGTGCCTGGGGCCGCGACGGGCCTTCACCCCTCCACTTT.

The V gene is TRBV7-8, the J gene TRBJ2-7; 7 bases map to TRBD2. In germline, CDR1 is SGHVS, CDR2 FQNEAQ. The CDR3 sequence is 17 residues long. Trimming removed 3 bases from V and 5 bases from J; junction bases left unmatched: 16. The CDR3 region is CASSFASTGLVLHEQYF. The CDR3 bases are TGTGCCAGCAGCTTTGCCTCGACCGGACTAGTTCTCCACGAGCAGTACTTC.

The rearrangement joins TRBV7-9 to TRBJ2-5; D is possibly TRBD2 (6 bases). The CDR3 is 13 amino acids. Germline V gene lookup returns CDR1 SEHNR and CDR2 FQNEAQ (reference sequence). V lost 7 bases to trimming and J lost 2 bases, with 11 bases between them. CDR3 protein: CASNMREQETQYF. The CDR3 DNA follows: TGTGCCAGCAATATGCGGGAACAAGAGACCCAGTACTTC.

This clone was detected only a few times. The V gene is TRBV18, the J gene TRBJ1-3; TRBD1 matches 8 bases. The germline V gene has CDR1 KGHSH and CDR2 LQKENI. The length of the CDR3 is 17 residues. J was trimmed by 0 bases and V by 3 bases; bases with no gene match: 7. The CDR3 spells CASSPSATGVSGNTIYF. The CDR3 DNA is TGTGCCAGCTCACCCTCCGCGACAGGGGTCTCTGGAAACACCATATATTTT.

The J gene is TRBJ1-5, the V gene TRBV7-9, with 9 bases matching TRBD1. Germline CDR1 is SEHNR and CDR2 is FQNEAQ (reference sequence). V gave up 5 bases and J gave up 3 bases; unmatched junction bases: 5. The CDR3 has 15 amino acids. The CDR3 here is CASSRGTGHNQPQHF. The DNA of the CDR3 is TGTGCCAGCAGCCGCGGGACAGGGCACAATCAGCCCCAGCATTTT.

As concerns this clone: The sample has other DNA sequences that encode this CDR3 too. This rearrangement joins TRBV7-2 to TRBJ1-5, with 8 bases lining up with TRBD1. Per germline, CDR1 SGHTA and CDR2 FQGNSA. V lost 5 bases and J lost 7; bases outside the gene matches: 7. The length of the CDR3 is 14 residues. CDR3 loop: CASSPGGAGQPQHF. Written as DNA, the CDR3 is TGTGCCAGCAGCCCAGGGGGCGCTGGACAGCCCCAGCATTTT.

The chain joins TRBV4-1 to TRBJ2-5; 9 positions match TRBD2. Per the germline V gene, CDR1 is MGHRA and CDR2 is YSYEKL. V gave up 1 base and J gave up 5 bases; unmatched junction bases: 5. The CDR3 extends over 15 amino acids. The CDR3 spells CASSQGWTSDETQYF. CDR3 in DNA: TGCGCCAGCAGCCAAGGTTGGACTAGCGATGAGACCCAGTACTTC.

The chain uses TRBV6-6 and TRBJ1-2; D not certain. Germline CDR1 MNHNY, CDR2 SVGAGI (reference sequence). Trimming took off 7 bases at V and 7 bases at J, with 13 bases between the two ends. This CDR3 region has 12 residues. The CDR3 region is CASIRGGFGYTF. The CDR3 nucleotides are TGTGCCAGCATACGGGGAGGGTTTGGCTACACCTTC.

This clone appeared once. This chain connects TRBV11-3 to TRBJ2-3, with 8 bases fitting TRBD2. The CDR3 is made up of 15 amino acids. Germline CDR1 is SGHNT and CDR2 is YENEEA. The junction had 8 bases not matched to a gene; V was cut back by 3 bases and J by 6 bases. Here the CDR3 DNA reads TGTGCCAGCAGCTTCCTAGCGGGTACATCTGATACGCAGTATTTT. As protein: CASSFLAGTSDTQYF.

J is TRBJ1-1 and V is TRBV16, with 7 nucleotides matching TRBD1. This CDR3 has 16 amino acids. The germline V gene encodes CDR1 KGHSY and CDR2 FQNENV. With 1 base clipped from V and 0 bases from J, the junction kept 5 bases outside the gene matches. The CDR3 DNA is TGTGCCAGCAGCCAATTGCGGGACAGAATGAACACTGAAGCTTTCTTT. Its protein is CASSQLRDRMNTEAFF.

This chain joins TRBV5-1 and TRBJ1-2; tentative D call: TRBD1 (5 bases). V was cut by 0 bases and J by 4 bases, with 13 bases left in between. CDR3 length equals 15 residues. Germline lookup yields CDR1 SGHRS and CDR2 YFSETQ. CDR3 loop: CASSLAEGRIYGYTF. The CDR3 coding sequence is TGCGCCAGCAGCTTGGCCGAGGGGAGGATCTATGGCTACACCTTC.

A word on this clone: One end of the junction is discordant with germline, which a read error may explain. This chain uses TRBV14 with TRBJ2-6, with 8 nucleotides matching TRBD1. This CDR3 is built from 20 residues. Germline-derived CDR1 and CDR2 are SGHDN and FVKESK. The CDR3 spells CARSTVGGRGLFSGANVLTF. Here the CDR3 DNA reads TGTGCCCGCAGCACCGTGGGGGGCAGGGGGCTCTTCTCTGGGGCCAACGTCCTGACTTTC.

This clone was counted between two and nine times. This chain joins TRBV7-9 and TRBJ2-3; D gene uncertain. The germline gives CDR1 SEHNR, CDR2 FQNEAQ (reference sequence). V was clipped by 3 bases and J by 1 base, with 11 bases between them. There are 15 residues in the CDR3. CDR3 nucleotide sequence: TGTGCCAGCAGCTTCCTTGTGGTGGGCACAGATACGCAGTATTTT. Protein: CASSFLVVGTDTQYF.

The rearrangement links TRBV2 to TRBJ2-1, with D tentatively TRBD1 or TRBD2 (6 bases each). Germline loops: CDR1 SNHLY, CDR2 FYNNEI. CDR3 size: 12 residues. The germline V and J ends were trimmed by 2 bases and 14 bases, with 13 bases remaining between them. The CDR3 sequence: CASSETRGAEFF. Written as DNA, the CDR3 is TGTGCCAGCAGTGAAACGAGGGGGGCAGAGTTCTTC.

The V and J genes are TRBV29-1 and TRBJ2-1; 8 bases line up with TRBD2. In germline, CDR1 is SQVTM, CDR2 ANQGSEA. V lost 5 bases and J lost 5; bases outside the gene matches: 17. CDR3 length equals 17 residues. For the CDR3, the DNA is TGCAGCGTTTACATCTCTTGGACTAGCTCCGTCAACAATGAGCAGTTCTTC. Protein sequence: CSVYISWTSSVNNEQFF.

CDR3 amino acids: CASSGGLAGASSYEQYF. The CDR3 DNA sequence: TGCGCCAGCAGCGGGGGACTAGCGGGGGCTTCCTCCTACGAGCAGTACTTC. The rearrangement uses TRBV5-1 and TRBJ2-7; 14 bases align to TRBD2. The CDR3 has 17 amino acids. V was pared by 4 bases and J by 0 bases, with 6 bases of the junction left unmatched. Germline loops: CDR1 SGHRS, CDR2 YFSETQ.

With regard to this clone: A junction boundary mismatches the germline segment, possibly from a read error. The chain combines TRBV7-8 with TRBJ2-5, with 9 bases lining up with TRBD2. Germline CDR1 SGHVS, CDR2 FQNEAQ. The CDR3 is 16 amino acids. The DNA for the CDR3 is TGTGCCAGCAGGGGGGGGCTAGCGGGACCACAAGGGACCCAGTACTTC. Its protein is CASRGGLAGPQGTQYF.

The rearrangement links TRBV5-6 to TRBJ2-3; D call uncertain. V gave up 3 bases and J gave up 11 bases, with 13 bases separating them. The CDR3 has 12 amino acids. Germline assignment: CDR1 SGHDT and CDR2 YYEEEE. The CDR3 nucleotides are TGTGCCAGCAGCTCTTCATCCGCGAGGCAGTATTTT. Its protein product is CASSSSSARQYF.

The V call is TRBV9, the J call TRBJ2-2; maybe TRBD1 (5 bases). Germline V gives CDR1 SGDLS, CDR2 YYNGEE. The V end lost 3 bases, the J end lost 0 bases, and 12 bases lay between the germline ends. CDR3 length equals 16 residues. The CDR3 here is CASSAPRTTNTGELFF. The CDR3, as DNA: TGTGCCAGCAGCGCCCCTAGGACAACGAACACCGGGGAGCTGTTTTTT.

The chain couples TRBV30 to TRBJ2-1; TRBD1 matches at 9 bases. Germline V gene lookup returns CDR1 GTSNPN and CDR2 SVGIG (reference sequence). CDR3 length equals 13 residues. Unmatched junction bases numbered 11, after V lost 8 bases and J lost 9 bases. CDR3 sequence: CARGTGKSTEQFF. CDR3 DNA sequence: TGTGCCCGAGGGACAGGGAAGAGCACTGAGCAGTTCTTC.

This CDR3 reads CASRRQGEETQYF. In DNA, the CDR3 is TGTGCCAGCAGACGACAGGGTGAAGAGACCCAGTACTTC. The V gene is TRBV6-4, the J gene TRBJ2-5; 7 nucleotides match TRBD1. Trimming removed 6 bases from V and 3 bases from J; junction bases left unmatched: 4. Germline CDR1 reads MRHNA; CDR2 reads SNTAGT. The CDR3 is 13 residues long.

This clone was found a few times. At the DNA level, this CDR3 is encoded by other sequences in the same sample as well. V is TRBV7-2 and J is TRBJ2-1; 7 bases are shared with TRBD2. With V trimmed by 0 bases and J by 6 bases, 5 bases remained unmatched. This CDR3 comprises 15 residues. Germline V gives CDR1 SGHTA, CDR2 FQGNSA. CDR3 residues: CASSLAGGPFNEQFF. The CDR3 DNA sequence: TGTGCCAGCAGCTTAGCGGGAGGGCCTTTCAATGAGCAGTTCTTC.

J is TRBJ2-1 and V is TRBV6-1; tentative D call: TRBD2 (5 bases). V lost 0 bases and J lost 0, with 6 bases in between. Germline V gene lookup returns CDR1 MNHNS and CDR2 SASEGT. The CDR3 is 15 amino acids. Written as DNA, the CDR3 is TGTGCCAGCAGTGAAGCGGGGAGCTCCTACAATGAGCAGTTCTTC. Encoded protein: CASSEAGSSYNEQFF.

DNA for the CDR3: TGTGCCAGCAGCTCAACCAATTCACCCCTCCACTTT. Encoded protein: CASSSTNSPLHF. This rearrangement joins TRBV5-4 to TRBJ1-6; D remains ambiguous. V was pared by 3 bases and J by 7 bases, with 5 bases between. This CDR3 contains 12 residues. Germline V gives CDR1 SGHNT, CDR2 YYREEE (reference sequence).

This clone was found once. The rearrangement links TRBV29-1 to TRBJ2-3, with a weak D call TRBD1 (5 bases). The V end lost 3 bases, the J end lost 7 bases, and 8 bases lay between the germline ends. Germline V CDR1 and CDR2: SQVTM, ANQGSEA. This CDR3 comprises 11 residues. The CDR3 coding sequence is TGCAGCGTTGACCGACAGCATACGCAGTATTTT. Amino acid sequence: CSVDRQHTQYF.